The T cell receptor beta chain under discussion was sequenced for a study of T cells in Graves' hyperthyroidism and ophthalmopathy. Overall study: Peripheral blood samples were taken at initial diagnosis, prior to any treatment.

This clonotype was found many times. What it binds is unknown. A single base separates this from a much larger clone, so it may be a read error. There were TCR beta CDR3 regions amplified from RNA transcripts. An initial round of RT-PCR targeting the TCR CDR3 relied on the HTBI primer set. One entry per CDR3 protein, called by TCRdb with MiXCR from the multiplex PCR reads. The table records roughly 61,000 distinct CDR3 sequences, 53% of them present only once. Broader study findings: Ophthalmopathy, as predicted by the model, came a median around 7 months after the prediction. Blood samples included most of the expanded thyroid clonotypes exceeding 0.001. A model of 13 V-J pairs discriminated ophthalmopathy from stable hyperthyroidism.

Germline CDR1 SGHDT, CDR2 YYEEEE. The CDR3 contains 14 residues. V lost 4 bases and J lost 7, with 18 bases in between. Sequenced sample: blood. This chain links TRBV5-6 with TRBJ2-7, with D perhaps being TRBD1 or TRBD2 (8 bases each). The receptor was isolated from a woman aged 55-69 years with Graves' ophthalmopathy. The CDR3 DNA reads as TGTGCCAGCAGCGCTGCAGGGGGCGGGGGGGAGCAGTACTTC. Translated: CASSAAGGGGEQYF. Variable domain in full (rest from reference TRBV5-6 and TRBJ2-7): DAGVTQSPTHLIKTRGQQVTLRCSPKSGHDTVSWYQQALGQGPQFIFQYYEEEERQRGNFPDRFSGHQFPNYSSELNVNALLLGDSALYLCASSAAGGGGEQYFGPGTRLTVT.